This T cell receptor (beta chain) was found in a study of T cell repertoires in cytomegalovirus infection (dated by TCRdb to 2018 to 2020). Notes on the research overall: Because public TCR beta signatures pointed to carriage of CMV infection together with the matching HLA type, the HLA type of each donor mattered for the analysis. The full study reports these points: The ex vivo response was dominated by HLA-C-restricted CMV-specific TCR beta clonotypes, which also provided the single most frequent clonotype in two of eight donors. Carriers of CMV infection plus the relevant HLA type were discriminated by the cumulative frequency of public TCR beta family members in the study cohort and in an independent roughly 340-donor cohort.

The listed sequencing device is Illumina HiSeq 1500. The public reads were reprocessed in TCRdb via fastp at Q25 and MiXCR, keeping in-frame beta chains. For every CDR3 protein sequence, its rows merge into one entry that carries the most common genes and DNA. This sample has 200,000 to 300,000 distinct CDR3 sequences in its table, and 8% to 9.5% of those were observed once. Clones ranked in the top ten supply around 15% of the sample. Sequences SEHNR (CDR1) and FQNEAQ (CDR2) are obtained from the germline V gene (reference sequence). Its CDR3 holds 14 amino acids, cysteine through phenylalanine. Only CDR3 DNA remains: 42 bases, in frame from the first base. Relative to germline, V is missing 2 bases and J is missing 5 bases, with 2 bases of the junction outside any gene match. This clonotype appeared many times. No antigen is known for it. The record has no base qualities; no much larger clone is one base away.

The source material was PBMCs. The sequence came from a human donor in good health (CMV status not recorded). Some clones in this sample may be carry-over from other donors' samples. The chain is assembled from TRBV7-9 and TRBJ2-2; 7 bases in the middle match TRBD2. The CDR3 region has the sequence CASSLTSATGELFF. The DNA sequence is TGTGCCAGCAGCTTAACTAGCGCGACCGGGGAGCTGTTTTTT.